These 7 T cell receptor beta chains were all obtained from the same sample, sequenced in a study of OX40 agonist ivuxolimab in advanced cancers. TCRdb's table, derived via immunoSEQ multiplex PCR, lists solely in-frame clones and lacks some. The sample consists of some 82,000 clones, about 86% of them appearing once. The material was CD4+ or CD8+ T cells sorted from blood, obtained in a trial of the OX40 agonist ivuxolimab. The receptors shown here come from an adult with an advanced solid tumor such as melanoma, head and neck, liver or kidney cancer.

This chain connects TRBV30 to TRBJ1-3; D call uncertain. From germline, CDR1 is GTSNPN and CDR2 SVGIG (reference sequence). Trimming shortened V by 6 bases and J by 5 bases, and 5 bases separated the two germline ends. CDR3 size: 10 residues. In nucleotides, the CDR3 is TGTGCCTGTACCCGAAACACCATATATTTT. This codes for CACTRNTIYF. Supplemented by reference TRBV30 and TRBJ1-3, the full variable domain reads SQTIHQWPATLVQPVGSPLSLECTVEGTSNPNLYWYRQAAGRGLQLLFYSVGIGQISSEVPQNLSASRPQDRQFILSSKKLLLSDSGFYLCACTRNTIYFGEGSWLTVV.

The chain employs TRBV19 and TRBJ2-3; 10 bases match TRBD2. The CDR3 totals 16 residues. V lost 5 bases to trimming and J lost 2 bases; unmatched junction nucleotides: 7. Germline CDR1 and CDR2: LNHDA and SQIVND (reference sequence). CDR3 sequence: CASSGWTSGYTDTQYF. CDR3 bases: TGTGCCAGTAGTGGATGGACTAGCGGATACACAGATACGCAGTATTTT.

This clone was observed a single time. CDR3 region: CASSSNRGREQYF. The CDR3 nucleotides read TGTGCCAGCAGCTCCAACAGGGGGCGGGAGCAGTACTTC. The V gene is TRBV5-4, the J gene TRBJ2-7; 9 bases line up with TRBD1. The CDR3 has 13 residues. Germline lookup yields CDR1 SGHNT and CDR2 YYREEE (reference sequence). Losses at the gene ends were 3 bases for V and 7 bases for J; bases not matched to a gene: 5.

This chain joins TRBV25-1 and TRBJ2-1; 7 nucleotides line up with TRBD2. V lost 4 bases, J lost 8 bases, and 14 bases stayed unmatched. CDR1 MGHDK and CDR2 SYGVNS come from the germline V gene. The CDR3 consists of 16 residues. The CDR3 reads CASSGASGRVGDEQFF. As DNA, the CDR3 is TGTGCCAGCAGTGGGGCTAGCGGAAGGGTTGGGGATGAGCAGTTCTTC.

A few counts support this clone. The CDR3 sequence is CASSQDSGPGSREKLFF. The CDR3 DNA is TGCGCCAGCAGCCAAGATAGCGGCCCGGGCTCGAGGGAAAAACTGTTTTTT. The chain has TRBV4-3 and TRBJ1-4; D is unresolved. This CDR3 has 17 residues. Germline-derived CDR1 and CDR2 are LGHNA and YSLEER. Trimming removed 0 bases at V and 8 bases at J, with 19 bases between.

This clone came up a few times. V usage is TRBV6-1 and J usage is TRBJ1-2, with D hard to call. This CDR3 has 13 residues. CDR1 and CDR2 from the germline V gene are MNHNS and SASEGT. Trimming took off 7 bases at V and 4 bases at J, with 13 bases between the two ends. The CDR3 region is CASNIPGSYGYTF. CDR3 DNA: TGTGCCAGCAACATACCGGGCTCCTATGGCTACACCTTC.

This clone showed up just once. This chain uses TRBV7-2 with TRBJ1-1; D gene ambiguous. The V end was cut by 3 bases, the J end by 0 bases, with 11 bases between. This CDR3 contains 15 residues. CDR1 and CDR2 (germline): SGHTA, FQGNSA. This chain's CDR3 is CASSFPRGLNTEAFF. CDR3 sequence (DNA): TGTGCCAGCAGCTTCCCCAGAGGACTGAACACTGAAGCTTTCTTT.